Listed here are 2 T cell receptor beta chains from one sample, sequenced in a study of T cells in Graves' hyperthyroidism and ophthalmopathy. The CDR3 regions of TCR beta were amplified from RNA transcripts. With the HTBI primer set, the TCR CDR3 went through a first round of RT-PCR. Using its own MiXCR run on the multiplex PCR reads, TCRdb lists one record per CDR3 protein. The table records 540,000 or so distinct CDR3 sequences, roughly 46% of them present only once. Sequencing was done on a sample of peripheral blood or thyroid tissue (not recorded which). The receptors originated from an adult woman with Graves' disease, either hyperthyroidism or ophthalmopathy (not recorded which).

At least ten counts were recorded for this clonotype. The V and J genes are TRBV7-3 and TRBJ2-2; D remains unclear. The CDR3 has 12 residues. Trimming left V 5 bases short and J 5 bases short, with 6 bases between. Germline CDR1 reads SGHTA; CDR2 reads FQGTGA. As DNA, the CDR3 is TGTGCCAGCAGCGACTTTACCGGGGAGCTGTTTTTT. Encoded protein: CASSDFTGELFF.

This chain joins TRBV7-2 and TRBJ1-1; possibly TRBD1 for D (6 bases). The length of the CDR3 is 15 residues. The germline V gene has CDR1 SGHTA and CDR2 FQGNSA. The V gene lost 3 bases and the J gene lost 2 bases, with 13 bases spanning the gap. The CDR3 spells CASSLEQTGNTEAFF. CDR3 DNA: TGTGCCAGCAGCTTGGAACAGACAGGAAACACTGAAGCTTTCTTT.